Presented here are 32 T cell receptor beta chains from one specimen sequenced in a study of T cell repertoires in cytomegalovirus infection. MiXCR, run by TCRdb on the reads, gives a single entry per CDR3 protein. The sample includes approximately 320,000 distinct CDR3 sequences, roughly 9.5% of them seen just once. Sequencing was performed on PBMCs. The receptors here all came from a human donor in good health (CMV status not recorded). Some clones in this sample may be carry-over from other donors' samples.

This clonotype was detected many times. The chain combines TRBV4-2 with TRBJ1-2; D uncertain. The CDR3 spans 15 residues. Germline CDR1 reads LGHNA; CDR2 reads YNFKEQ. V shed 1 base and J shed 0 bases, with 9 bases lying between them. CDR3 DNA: TGTGCCAGCAGCCAAGCCAGTACCTCTAACTATGGCTACACCTTC. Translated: CASSQASTSNYGYTF.

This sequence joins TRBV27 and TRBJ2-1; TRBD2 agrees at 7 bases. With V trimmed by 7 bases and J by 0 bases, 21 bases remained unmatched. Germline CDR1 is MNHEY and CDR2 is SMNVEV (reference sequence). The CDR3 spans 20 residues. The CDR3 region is CASIPSGSGDGTFSYNEQFF. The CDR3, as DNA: TGTGCCAGCATCCCCTCCGGGAGCGGGGACGGGACTTTCTCCTACAATGAGCAGTTCTTC.

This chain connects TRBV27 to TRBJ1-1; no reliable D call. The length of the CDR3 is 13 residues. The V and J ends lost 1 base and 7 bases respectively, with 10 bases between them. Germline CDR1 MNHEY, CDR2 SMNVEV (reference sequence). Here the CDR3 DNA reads TGTGCCAGCAGTTTATGGGGTAATAGTGAAGCTTTCTTT. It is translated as CASSLWGNSEAFF.

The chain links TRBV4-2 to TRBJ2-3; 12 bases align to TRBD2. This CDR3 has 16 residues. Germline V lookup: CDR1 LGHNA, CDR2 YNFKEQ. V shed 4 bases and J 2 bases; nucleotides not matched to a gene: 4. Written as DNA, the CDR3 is TGTGCCAGCAGCCTGGGACTAGCGGGTCCCACAGATACGCAGTATTTT. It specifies CASSLGLAGPTDTQYF.

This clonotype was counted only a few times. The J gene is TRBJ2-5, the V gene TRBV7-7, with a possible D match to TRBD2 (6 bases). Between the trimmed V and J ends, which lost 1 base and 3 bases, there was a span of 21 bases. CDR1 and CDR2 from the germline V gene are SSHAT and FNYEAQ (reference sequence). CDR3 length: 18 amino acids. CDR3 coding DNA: TGTGCCAGCAGCTTAGAGTGGAGGGAATTACCGACTGAAGAGACCCAGTACTTC. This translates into CASSLEWRELPTEETQYF.

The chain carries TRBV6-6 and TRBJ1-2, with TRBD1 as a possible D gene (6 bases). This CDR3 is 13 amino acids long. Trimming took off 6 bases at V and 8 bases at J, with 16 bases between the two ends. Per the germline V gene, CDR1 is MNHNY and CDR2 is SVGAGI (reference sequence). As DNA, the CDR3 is TGTGCCAGCAGGACCGACAGGACCGGGGGCTACACCTTC. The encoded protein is CASRTDRTGGYTF.

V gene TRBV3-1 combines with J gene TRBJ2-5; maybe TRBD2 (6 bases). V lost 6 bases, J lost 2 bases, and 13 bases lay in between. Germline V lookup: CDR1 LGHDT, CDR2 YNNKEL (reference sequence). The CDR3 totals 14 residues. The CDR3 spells CASRTQGGQETQYF. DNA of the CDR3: TGTGCCAGCAGAACTCAGGGAGGACAAGAGACCCAGTACTTC.

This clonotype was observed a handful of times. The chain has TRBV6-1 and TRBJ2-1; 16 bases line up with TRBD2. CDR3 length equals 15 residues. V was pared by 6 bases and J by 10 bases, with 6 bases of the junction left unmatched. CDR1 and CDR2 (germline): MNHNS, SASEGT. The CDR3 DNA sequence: TGTGCCAGCAGGGGGACTAGCGGGAGGGCCAGCGAGCAGTTCTTC. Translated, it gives CASRGTSGRASEQFF.

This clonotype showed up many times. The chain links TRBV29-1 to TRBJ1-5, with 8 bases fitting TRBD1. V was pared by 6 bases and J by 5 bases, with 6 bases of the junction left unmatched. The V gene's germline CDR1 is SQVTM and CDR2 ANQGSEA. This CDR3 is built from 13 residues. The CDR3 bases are TGCAGCGTGGCAGGGGGCGGAGATCAGCCCCAGCATTTT. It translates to CSVAGGGDQPQHF.

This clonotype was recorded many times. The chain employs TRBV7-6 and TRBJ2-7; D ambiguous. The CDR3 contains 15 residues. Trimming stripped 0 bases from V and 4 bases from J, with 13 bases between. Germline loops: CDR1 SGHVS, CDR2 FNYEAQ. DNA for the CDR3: TGTGCCAGCAGCTTAGCGGGTAGGGTTGAGTACGAGCAGTACTTC. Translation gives CASSLAGRVEYEQYF.

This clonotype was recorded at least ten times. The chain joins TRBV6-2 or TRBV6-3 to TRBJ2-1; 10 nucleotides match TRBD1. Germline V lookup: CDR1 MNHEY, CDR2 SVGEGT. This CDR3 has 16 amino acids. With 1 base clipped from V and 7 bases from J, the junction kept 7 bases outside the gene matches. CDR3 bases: TGTGCCAGCAGTTACTTAGGACAGGGGGATAGGAATGAGCAGTTCTTC. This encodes CASSYLGQGDRNEQFF.

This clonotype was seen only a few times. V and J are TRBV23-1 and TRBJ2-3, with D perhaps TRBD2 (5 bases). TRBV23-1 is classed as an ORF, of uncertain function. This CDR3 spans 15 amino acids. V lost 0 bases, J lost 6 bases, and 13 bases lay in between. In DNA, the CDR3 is TGCGCCAGCAGTCAATCAGCGGAGCCCCACGATACGCAGTATTTT. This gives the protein CASSQSAEPHDTQYF.

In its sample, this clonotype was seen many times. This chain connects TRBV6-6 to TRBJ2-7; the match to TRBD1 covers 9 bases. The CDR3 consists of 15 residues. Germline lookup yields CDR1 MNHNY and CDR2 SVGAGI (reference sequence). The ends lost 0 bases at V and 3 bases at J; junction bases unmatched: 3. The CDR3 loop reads CASSYSGTGNYEQYF. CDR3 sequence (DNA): TGTGCCAGCAGTTACTCAGGGACAGGGAACTACGAGCAGTACTTC.

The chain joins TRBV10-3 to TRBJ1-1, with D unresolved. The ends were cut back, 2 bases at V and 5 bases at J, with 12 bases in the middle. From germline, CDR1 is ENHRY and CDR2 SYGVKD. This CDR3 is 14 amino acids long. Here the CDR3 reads CAISEIPSGTEAFF. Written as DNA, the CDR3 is TGTGCCATCAGTGAGATTCCGTCGGGGACTGAAGCTTTCTTT.

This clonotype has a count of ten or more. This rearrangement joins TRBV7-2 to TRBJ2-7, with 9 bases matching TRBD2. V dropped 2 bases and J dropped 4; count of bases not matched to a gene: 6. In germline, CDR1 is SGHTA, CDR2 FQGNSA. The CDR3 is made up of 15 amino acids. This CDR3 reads CASSLQAGGWYEQYF. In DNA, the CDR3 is TGTGCCAGCAGCTTACAGGCGGGAGGGTGGTACGAGCAGTACTTC.

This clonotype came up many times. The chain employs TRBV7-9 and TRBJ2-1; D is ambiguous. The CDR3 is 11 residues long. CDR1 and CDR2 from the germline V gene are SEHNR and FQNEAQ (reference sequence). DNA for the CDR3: TGTTCATCTAAGGTTGGGAATGAGCAGTTCTTC. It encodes CSSKVGNEQFF.

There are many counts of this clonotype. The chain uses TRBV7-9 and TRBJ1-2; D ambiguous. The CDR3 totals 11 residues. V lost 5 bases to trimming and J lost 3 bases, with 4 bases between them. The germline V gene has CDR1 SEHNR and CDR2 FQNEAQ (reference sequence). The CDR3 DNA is TGTGCCAGCAGCGGGGACTATGGCTACACCTTC. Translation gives CASSGDYGYTF. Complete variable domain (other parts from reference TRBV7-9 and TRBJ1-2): DTGVSQNPRHKITKRGQNVTFRCDPISEHNRLYWYRQTLGQGPEFLTYFQNEAQLEKSRLLSDRFSAERPKGSFSTLEIQRTEQGDSAMYLCASSGDYGYTFGSGTRLTVV.

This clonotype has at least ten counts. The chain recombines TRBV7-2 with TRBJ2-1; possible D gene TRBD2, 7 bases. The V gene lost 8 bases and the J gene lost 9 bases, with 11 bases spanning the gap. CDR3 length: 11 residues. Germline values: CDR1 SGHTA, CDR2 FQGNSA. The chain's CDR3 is CASGGGGEQFF. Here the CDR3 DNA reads TGTGCCAGCGGGGGAGGGGGTGAGCAGTTCTTC. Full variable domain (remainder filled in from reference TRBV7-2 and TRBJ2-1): GAGVSQSPSNKVTEKGKDVELRCDPISGHTALYWYRQSLGQGLEFLIYFQGNSAPDKSGLPSDRFSAERTGGSVSTLTIQRTQQEDSAVYLCASGGGGEQFFGPGTRLTVL.

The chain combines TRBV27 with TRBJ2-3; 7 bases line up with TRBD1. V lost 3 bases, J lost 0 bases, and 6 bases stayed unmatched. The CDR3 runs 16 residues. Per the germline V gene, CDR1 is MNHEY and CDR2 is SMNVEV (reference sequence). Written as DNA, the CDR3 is TGTGCCAGCAGTTTTAAGGGGGCTCGAAGCACAGATACGCAGTATTTT. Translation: CASSFKGARSTDTQYF.

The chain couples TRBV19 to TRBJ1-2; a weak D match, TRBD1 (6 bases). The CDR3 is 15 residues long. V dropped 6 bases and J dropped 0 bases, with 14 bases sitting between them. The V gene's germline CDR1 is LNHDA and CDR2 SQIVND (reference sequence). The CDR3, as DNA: TGTGCCAGTAGGGCAGGGGAATACCCTAACTATGGCTACACCTTC. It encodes CASRAGEYPNYGYTF.

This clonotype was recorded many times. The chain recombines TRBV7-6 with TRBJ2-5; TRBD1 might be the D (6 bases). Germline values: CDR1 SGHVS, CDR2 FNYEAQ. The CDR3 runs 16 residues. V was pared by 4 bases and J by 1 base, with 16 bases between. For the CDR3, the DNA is TGTGCCAGCAGCTCCTTCGCCGGGACACTCCAAGAGACCCAGTACTTC. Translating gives CASSSFAGTLQETQYF.

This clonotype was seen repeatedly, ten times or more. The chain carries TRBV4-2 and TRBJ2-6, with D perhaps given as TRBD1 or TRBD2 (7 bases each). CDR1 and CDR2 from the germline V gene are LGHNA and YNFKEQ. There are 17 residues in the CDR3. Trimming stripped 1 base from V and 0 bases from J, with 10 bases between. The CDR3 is CASSQVRGGSGANVLTF. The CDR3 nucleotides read TGTGCCAGCAGCCAAGTCAGGGGGGGCTCTGGGGCCAACGTCCTGACTTTC.

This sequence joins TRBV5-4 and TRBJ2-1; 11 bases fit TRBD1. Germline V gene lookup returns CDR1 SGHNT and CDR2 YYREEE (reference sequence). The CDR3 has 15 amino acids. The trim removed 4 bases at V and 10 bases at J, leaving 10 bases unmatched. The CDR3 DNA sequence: TGTGCCAGCAGCCGTTCCCGGGACAGGGGGACCGAGCAGTTCTTC. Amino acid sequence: CASSRSRDRGTEQFF.

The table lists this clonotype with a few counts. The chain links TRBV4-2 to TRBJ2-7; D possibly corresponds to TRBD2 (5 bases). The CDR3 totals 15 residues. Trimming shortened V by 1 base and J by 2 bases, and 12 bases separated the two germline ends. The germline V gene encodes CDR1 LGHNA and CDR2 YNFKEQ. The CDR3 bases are TGTGCCAGCAGCCAAGCCGGGGTTTCGGCCTACGAGCAGTACTTC. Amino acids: CASSQAGVSAYEQYF.

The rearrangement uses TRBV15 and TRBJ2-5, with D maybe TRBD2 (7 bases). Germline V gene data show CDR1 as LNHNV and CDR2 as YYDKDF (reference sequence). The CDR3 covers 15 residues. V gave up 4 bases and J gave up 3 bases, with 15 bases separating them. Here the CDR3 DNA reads TGTGCCACCAGCACCCGGAGGGGGGGAGAAGAGACCCAGTACTTC. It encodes CATSTRRGGEETQYF.

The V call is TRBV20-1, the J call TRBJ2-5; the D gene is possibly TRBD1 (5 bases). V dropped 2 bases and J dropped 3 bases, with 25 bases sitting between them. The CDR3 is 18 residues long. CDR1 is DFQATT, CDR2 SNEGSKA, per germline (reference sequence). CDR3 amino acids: CSARSPNQNRGIKETQYF. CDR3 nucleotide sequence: TGCAGTGCTAGATCCCCTAATCAAAATAGGGGAATCAAAGAGACCCAGTACTTC.

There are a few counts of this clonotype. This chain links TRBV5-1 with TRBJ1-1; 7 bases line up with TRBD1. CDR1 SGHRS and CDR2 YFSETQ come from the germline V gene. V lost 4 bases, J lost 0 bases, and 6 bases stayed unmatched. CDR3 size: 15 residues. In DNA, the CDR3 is TGCGCCAGCAGCCCGGGACAGCGAATGAACACTGAAGCTTTCTTT. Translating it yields CASSPGQRMNTEAFF.

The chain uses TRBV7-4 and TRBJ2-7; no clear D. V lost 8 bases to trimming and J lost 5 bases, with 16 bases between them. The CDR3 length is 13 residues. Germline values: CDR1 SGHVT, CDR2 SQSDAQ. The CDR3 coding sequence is TGTGCCAGCGCCTCATCGGGCATAGACGAGCAGTACTTC. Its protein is CASASSGIDEQYF.

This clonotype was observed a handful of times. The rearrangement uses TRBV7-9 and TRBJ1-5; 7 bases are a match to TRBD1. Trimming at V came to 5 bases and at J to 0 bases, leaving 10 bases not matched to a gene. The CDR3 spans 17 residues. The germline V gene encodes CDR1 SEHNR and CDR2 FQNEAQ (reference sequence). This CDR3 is CASSGVQGGFSNQPQHF. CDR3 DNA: TGTGCCAGCAGCGGGGTCCAGGGGGGCTTTAGCAATCAGCCCCAGCATTTT.

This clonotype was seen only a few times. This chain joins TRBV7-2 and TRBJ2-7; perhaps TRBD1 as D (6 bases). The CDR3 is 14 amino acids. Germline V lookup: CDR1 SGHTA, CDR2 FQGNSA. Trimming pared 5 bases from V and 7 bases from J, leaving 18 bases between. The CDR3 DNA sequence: TGTGCCAGCAGCCATCCAGGGGCTGCAAGAGAGCAGTACTTC. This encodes CASSHPGAAREQYF.

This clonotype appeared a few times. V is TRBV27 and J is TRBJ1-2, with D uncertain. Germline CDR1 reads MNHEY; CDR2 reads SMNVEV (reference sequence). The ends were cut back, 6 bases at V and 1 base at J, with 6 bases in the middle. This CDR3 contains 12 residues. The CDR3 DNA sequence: TGTGCCAGCAGCAGATTTAACTATGGCTACACCTTC. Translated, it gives CASSRFNYGYTF.

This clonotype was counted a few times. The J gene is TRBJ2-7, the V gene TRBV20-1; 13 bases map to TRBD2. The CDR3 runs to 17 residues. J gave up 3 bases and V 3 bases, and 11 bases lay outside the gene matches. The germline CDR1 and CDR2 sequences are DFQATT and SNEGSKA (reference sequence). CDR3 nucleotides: TGCAGTGCTAGGGGGACTAGCGGGACCAGGGGGATCTACGAGCAGTACTTC. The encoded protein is CSARGTSGTRGIYEQYF.